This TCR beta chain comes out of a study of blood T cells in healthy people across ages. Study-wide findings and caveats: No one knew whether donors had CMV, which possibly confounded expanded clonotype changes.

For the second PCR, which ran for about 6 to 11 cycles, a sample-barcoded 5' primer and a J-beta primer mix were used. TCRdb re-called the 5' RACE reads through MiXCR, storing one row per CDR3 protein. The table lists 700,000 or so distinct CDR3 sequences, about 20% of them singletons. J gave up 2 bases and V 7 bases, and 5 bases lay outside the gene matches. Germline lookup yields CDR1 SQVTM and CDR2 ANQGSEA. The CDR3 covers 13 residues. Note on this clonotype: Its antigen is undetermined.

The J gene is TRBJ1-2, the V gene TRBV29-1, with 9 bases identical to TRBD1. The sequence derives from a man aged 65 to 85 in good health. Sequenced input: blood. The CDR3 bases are TGCAGCGCTTGGGACAGGGAGAACTATGGCTACACCTTC. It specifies CSAWDRENYGYTF. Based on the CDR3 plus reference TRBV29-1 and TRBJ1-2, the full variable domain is SAVISQKPSRDICQRGTSLTIQCQVDSQVTMMFWYRQQPGQSLTLIATANQGSEATYESGFVIDKFPISRPNLTFSTLTVSNMSPEDSSIYLCSAWDRENYGYTFGSGTRLTVV.